This T cell receptor (beta chain) appears in the sequencing data of a study of shared clonotypes between healthy human individuals. As defined, naive CD8 cells were CD45RO-negative and positively selected for CCR7, with terminally differentiated effector memory CD45RA+ cells excluded. Recent vaccinations or acute infections were absent in the healthy HIV-negative adult donors. Researchers divided each subset's genomic DNA evenly across several immunoSEQ plates. Some clones are missing from TCRdb's copy, which holds only in-frame ones; the method was immunoSEQ multiplex PCR. The repertoire holds hundreds of thousands of clones, with 90% to 97% as singletons. CDR1 and CDR2 from the germline V gene are SGHVS and FQNEAQ. The CDR3 is 15 amino acids. V lost 5 bases and J lost 5, with 18 bases in between. Concerning this clone: Its antigen is not identified.

Study conclusions and caveats: The study found about 5% of naive CD4 clonotypes shared across four donors.

The sample was naive CD8+ T cells sorted from blood. This clonotype was obtained from a woman under 40 in good health. The genes are TRBV7-8 and TRBJ1-2; D might be TRBD1 (5 bases). The CDR3 region has the DNA TGTGCCAGCAGCAACCAGGCCGTGGGGGGTTATGGCTACACCTTC. This translates into CASSNQAVGGYGYTF.